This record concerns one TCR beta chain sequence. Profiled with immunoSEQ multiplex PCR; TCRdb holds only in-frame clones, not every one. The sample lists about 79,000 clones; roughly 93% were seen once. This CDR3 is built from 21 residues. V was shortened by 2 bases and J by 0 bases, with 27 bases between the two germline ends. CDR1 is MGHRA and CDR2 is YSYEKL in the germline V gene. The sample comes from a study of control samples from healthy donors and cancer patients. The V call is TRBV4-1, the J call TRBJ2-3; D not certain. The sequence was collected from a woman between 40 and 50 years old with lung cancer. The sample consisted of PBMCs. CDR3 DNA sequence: TGCGCCAGCAGCCAAAGATCCCCCCCGGGCAGTCTAGTTCGTAGCACAGATACGCAGTATTTT. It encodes CASSQRSPPGSLVRSTDTQYF.